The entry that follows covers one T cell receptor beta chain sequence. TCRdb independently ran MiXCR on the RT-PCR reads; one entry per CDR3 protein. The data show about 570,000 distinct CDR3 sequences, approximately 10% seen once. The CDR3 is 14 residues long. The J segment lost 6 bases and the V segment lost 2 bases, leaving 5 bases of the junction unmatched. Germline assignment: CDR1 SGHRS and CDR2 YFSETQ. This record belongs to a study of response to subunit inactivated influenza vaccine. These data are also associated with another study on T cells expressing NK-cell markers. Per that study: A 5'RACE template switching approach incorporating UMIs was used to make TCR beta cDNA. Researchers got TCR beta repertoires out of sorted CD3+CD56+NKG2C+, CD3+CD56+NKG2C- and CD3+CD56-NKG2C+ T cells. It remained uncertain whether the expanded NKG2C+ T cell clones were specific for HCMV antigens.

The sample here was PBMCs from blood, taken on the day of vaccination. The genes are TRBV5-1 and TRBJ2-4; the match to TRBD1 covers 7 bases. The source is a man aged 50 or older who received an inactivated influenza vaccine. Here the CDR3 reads CASSLNRGGNIQYF. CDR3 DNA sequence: TGCGCCAGCAGCTTAAACAGGGGCGGAAACATTCAGTACTTC.